The rows below give T cell receptor beta chains drawn from one sample of a study of blood T cell repertoires in COVID-19. Produced via immunoSEQ multiplex PCR; TCRdb's table is partial and in-frame only. The data hold approximately 230,000 clones, with 88% observed a single time. The sample consisted of PBMCs or T cells enriched from blood (not recorded which). The receptors were gathered from a woman aged 45-65 years with acute COVID-19. CDR3s include the opening cysteine and the closing phenylalanine or tryptophan. Fields, in order: D gene, J gene, V gene, clone size, CDR3 DNA, CDR3 protein. A D gene is named only where the DNA matches it firmly. Clone size, where shown, is once, few, many, or a class for clones that have expanded.

>.|TRBJ1-6|TRBV10-3|.
TGTGCCATCAGTGAGTCGGGAGGATCCTATAATTCACCCCTCCACTTT
CAISESGGSYNSPLHF
>.|TRBJ2-4|TRBV4-1|.
TGCGCCAGCAGCCAAGGTGACAGGGAGGTGAACATTCAGTACTTC
CASSQGDREVNIQYF
>.|TRBJ2-7|TRBV7-8|.
TGTGCCAGCAGTATAGACAGAGAGCAGTACTTC
CASSIDREQYF
>.|TRBJ1-5|TRBV20-1|.
TGCAAACTACAGGGTGGTCAGCCCCAGCATTTT
CKLQGGQPQHF
>.|TRBJ2-3|TRBV19|.
TGTGCCAGTAGTATGCTGGGAGTGAGAGGGACAGATACGCAGTATTTT
CASSMLGVRGTDTQYF
>.|TRBJ2-3|TRBV5-1|.
TGCGCCAGCAGCCCACCGGGGCTAGCGTCAAATACGCAGTATTTT
CASSPPGLASNTQYF
>TRBD2|TRBJ2-5|TRBV19|few
TGTGCCAGTAGTCTGGCTAGCGGAGGCCAAGAGACCCAGTACTTC
CASSLASGGQETQYF
>.|TRBJ2-7|TRBV12-2|.
TGTGCAAGTCGTATAAAGCGGGAGCAGTACTTC
CASRIKREQYF
>.|TRBJ1-2|TRBV10-3|.
TGTGCCATCAGTGAGTCTAGCCCAACGGATCTCTATGGCTACACCTTC
CAISESSPTDLYGYTF
>.|TRBJ1-5|TRBV27|few
TGTGCCAGCAGTTTACTACGCAATCAGCCCCAGCATTTT
CASSLLRNQPQHF
>.|TRBJ1-5|TRBV7-8|.
TGTGCCAGCAGCTTAATAAGGGGTGGACAGCCCCAGCATTTT
CASSLIRGGQPQHF
>TRBD2|TRBJ2-3|TRBV4-1|.
TGCGCCAGCAATGGGAGGGTTGGCACAGATACGCAGTATTTT
CASNGRVGTDTQYF
>.|TRBJ2-2|TRBV6-5|once
TGTGCCAGCAGTTACGCAGAAGGGCTGGGGCACGGGGAGCTGTTTTTT
CASSYAEGLGHGELFF
>TRBD1|TRBJ2-7|TRBV9|.
TGTGCCAGCAGCGCGACAGGGTCCGGGAACTACGAGCAGTACTTC
CASSATGSGNYEQYF
>TRBD2|TRBJ2-7|TRBV29-1|.
TGCAGCGTTTCGCGGCTAGCGGGAGTTGGCAACGAGCAGTACTTC
CSVSRLAGVGNEQYF
>TRBD1|TRBJ1-5|TRBV27|.
TGTGCCAGCAGTTTATCAGCCGGGACAGGGGGCGGTCAGCCCCAGCATTTT
CASSLSAGTGGGQPQHF
>.|TRBJ2-7|TRBV18|.
TGTGCCAGCTCACTCCGGCAGGAATTCTACGAGCAGTACTTC
CASSLRQEFYEQYF
>.|TRBJ2-1|TRBV20-1|.
TGCAGTGCTAGGACAGACAATGAGCAGTTCTTC
CSARTDNEQFF
>TRBD1|TRBJ2-7|TRBV7-9|.
TGTGCCAGCAGCGTTCGACAGGGTGGTGGATACGAGCAGTACTTC
CASSVRQGGGYEQYF
>TRBD2|TRBJ2-1|TRBV30|.
TGTGCCTGGACCGCGGGACTAGCGGGAGTGTATGAGCAGTTCTTC
CAWTAGLAGVYEQFF
>.|TRBJ2-2|TRBV7-9|.
TGTGCCAGCAGCTTAAGCCCCCGGACAACGAACACCGGGGAGCTGTTTTTT
CASSLSPRTTNTGELFF
>TRBD2|TRBJ2-7|TRBV4-2|.
TGTGCCAGCAGCCAAGAGCAGCTGAGCGGGACTAGCGGGGTTTACGAGCAGTACTTC
CASSQEQLSGTSGVYEQYF
>TRBD2|TRBJ2-7|TRBV6-6|.
TGTGCCAGCAGCCCCACAGGGACTAGCGGCTACGAGCAGTACTTC
CASSPTGTSGYEQYF
>TRBD1|TRBJ2-7|TRBV5-4|.
TGTGCCAGCAGGACAGGGGAAGGCTACGAGCAGTACTTC
CASRTGEGYEQYF
>.|TRBJ2-3|TRBV5-6|.
TGTGCCAGCAGCTTGGGGGAGACAGATACGCAGTATTTT
CASSLGETDTQYF
>TRBD1|TRBJ2-1|TRBV7-2|.
TGTGCCAGCAGCTTAGGAAGGACAGGGTGGGGTGAGCAGTTCTTC
CASSLGRTGWGEQFF
>.|TRBJ1-5|TRBV7-9|.
TGTGCCAGCAGCTTAGGGTTCAGGGGACCGAGCAATCAGCCCCAGCATTTT
CASSLGFRGPSNQPQHF
>.|TRBJ1-2|TRBV6-5|few
TGTGCCAGCAGTTATGGGGCAATCTCGGACTATGGCTACACCTTC
CASSYGAISDYGYTF
>.|TRBJ2-2|TRBV6-5|.
TGTGCCAGCAGTCTAGTCAGGGGCGCCGGGGAGCTGTTTTTT
CASSLVRGAGELFF
>TRBD1|TRBJ1-2|TRBV6-5|few
TGTGCCAGCAGTAGGACAGGGCAGGGCTACACCTTC
CASSRTGQGYTF
>.|TRBJ2-7|TRBV9|once
TGTGCCAGCACCCAGGACGTGGGGAGCTACGAGCAGTACTTC
CASTQDVGSYEQYF
>TRBD2|TRBJ2-1|TRBV3-1/TRBV3-2|.
TGTGCCAGCAGCCAACAAGGGACTAGTAATGAGCAGTTCTTC
CASSQQGTSNEQFF
>TRBD1|TRBJ2-7|TRBV5-1|.
TGCGCCAGCAGCCCGGGACAGGGGGGGGGCGAGCAGTACTTC
CASSPGQGGGEQYF
>.|TRBJ1-1|TRBV18|.
TGTGCCAGCTCACCGGGGCAGAGGAACACTGAAGCTTTCTTT
CASSPGQRNTEAFF
>.|TRBJ2-4|TRBV28|.
TGTGCCAGCAGTTTATCGGTGACTGTCAAAAACATTCAGTACTTC
CASSLSVTVKNIQYF
>TRBD2|TRBJ2-7|TRBV7-3|.
TGTGCCAGCAGCCCCGCCGGGACTAGCAGCTCCTACGAGCAGTACTTC
CASSPAGTSSSYEQYF
>TRBD1|TRBJ2-1|TRBV27|.
TGTGCCAGCAGTCACGGGACAGAACCCTACAATGAGCAGTTCTTC
CASSHGTEPYNEQFF
>TRBD2|TRBJ2-7|TRBV2|.
TGTGCCAGCAGGGGCCGGGACTACACGCCCTACGAGCAGTACTTC
CASRGRDYTPYEQYF
>.|TRBJ1-5|TRBV21-1|.
TGTGCCAGCAGCAAAGAAGTCAGGGTTAGCAATCAGCCCCAGCATTTT
CASSKEVRVSNQPQHF
>TRBD1|TRBJ1-1|TRBV5-1|.
TGCGCCAGCAGCTCTGGACAGGACTTTAACACTGAAGCTTTCTTT
CASSSGQDFNTEAFF
>.|TRBJ1-2|TRBV3-1/TRBV3-2|.
TGTGCCAGCAGCCAAGATCCGGCAGGGGACGACCCGCTCTATGGCTACACCTTC
CASSQDPAGDDPLYGYTF
>TRBD1|TRBJ1-5|TRBV27|.
TGTGCCAGCAGGGTACAGGGGGCGAATCAGCCCCAGCATTTT
CASRVQGANQPQHF
>TRBD2|TRBJ2-3|TRBV12-5|.
TGTGCTAGTGGCCCGGGACTAGCGGGAGGGCCAACAGATACGCAGTATTTT
CASGPGLAGGPTDTQYF
>.|TRBJ2-2|TRBV28|.
TGTGCCAGCAGTTTAAACAGGCCGAACACCGGGGAGCTGTTTTTT
CASSLNRPNTGELFF
>TRBD2|TRBJ2-7|TRBV27|once
TGTGCCAGCAGTTTACTGGCTAGCGGGTTCTACGAGCAGTACTTC
CASSLLASGFYEQYF
>.|TRBJ2-3|TRBV11-3|.
TGTGCCAGCAGCTTAGCCCGTGGCACAGATACGCAGTATTTT
CASSLARGTDTQYF
>TRBD1|TRBJ2-5|TRBV5-4|.
TGTGCCAGCAGCTTGGCCGCGGGACCAGGGGGCAGCAAGACCCAGTACTTC
CASSLAAGPGGSKTQYF
>TRBD1|TRBJ1-2|TRBV27|.
TGTGCCAGCAGTTGGAACAGGGGACTCAACTATGGCTACACCTTC
CASSWNRGLNYGYTF
>TRBD1|TRBJ2-7|TRBV7-9|.
TGTGCCAGCAGCTCCGCTCCCGGACAGGGACACTACGAGCAGTACTTC
CASSSAPGQGHYEQYF
>TRBD2|TRBJ2-1|TRBV6-4|.
TGTGCCAGCAGCCCCACTAGCGGGAGGGCCAATGAGCAGTTCTTC
CASSPTSGRANEQFF
>TRBD2|TRBJ2-3|TRBV2|.
TGTGCCAGCACAAAGACTAGCGGACGCACAGATACGCAGTATTTT
CASTKTSGRTDTQYF
>.|TRBJ2-7|TRBV4-1|.
TGCGCCAGCAGTCGCGTCGGCGGGACAGACTCCTACGAGCAGTACTTC
CASSRVGGTDSYEQYF
>.|TRBJ1-5|TRBV15|once
TGTGCCACCAGCACTGGGGGGGGCTGGTATCAGCCCCAGCATTTT
CATSTGGGWYQPQHF
>.|TRBJ1-4|TRBV7-9|.
TGTGCCAGCAGCTTAGCGCTGGGCTTAAATGAAAAACTGTTTTTT
CASSLALGLNEKLFF
>.|TRBJ2-1|TRBV5-1|once
TGCGCCAGCAGTCCTGGGACAAACAATGAGCAGTTCTTC
CASSPGTNNEQFF